The rows below give T cell receptor beta chains drawn from one sample of a study of beta chain features in type 1 diabetes. The table came from immunoSEQ multiplex PCR; TCRdb's copy has only in-frame clones and leaves some out. There are around 160,000 clones in the sample; around 50% occur only once, and 0.35% to 0.45% lies in the top ten. Sequenced material: Tregs from blood. These receptor sequences come from a man aged 18-30 years in good health. CDR3s include the opening cysteine and the closing phenylalanine or tryptophan. A D gene is named only where the DNA matches it firmly. Not every row has a clone size; where given, it reads once, few, many or a size class.

v_call	j_call	d_call	clone_size	cdr3_nt	cdr3_aa
TRBV7-2	TRBJ2-2	TRBD2	once	TGTGCCAGCAGCTTCTTAGCGGGAGCGAACACCGGGGAGCTGTTTTTT	CASSFLAGANTGELFF
TRBV19	TRBJ2-1	TRBD2	few	TGTGCCAGTAGTGGGAGCGGGGGTTACAATGAGCAGTTCTTC	CASSGSGGYNEQFF
TRBV30	TRBJ1-6	TRBD1	NA	TGTGCCTGGAGTGCACGGACAGGCTCCGATTCACCCCTCCACTTT	CAWSARTGSDSPLHF
TRBV6-6	TRBJ2-5	TRBD2	NA	TGTGCCAGCAGTTATACTAGCGGGAGAGAGACCCAGTACTTC	CASSYTSGRETQYF
TRBV6-5	TRBJ1-1	TRBD1	NA	TGTGCCAGCAGCCCCCCGGGACAGGGGGGGACTGAAGCTTTCTTT	CASSPPGQGGTEAFF
TRBV6-1	TRBJ1-2	NA	NA	TGTGCCAGCACTTTCAGCCCGGGAGAGGGGTATGGCTACACCTTC	CASTFSPGEGYGYTF
TRBV2	TRBJ2-1	TRBD2	NA	TGTGCCAGCAGCGCCCTTGGGTCTAGCGGGGGGGCCAATGAGCAGTTCTTC	CASSALGSSGGANEQFF
TRBV5-1	TRBJ1-6	NA	few	TGCGCCAGCAGCCTTCAGGACAGTCTTAATTCCCCCCTCCACTTT	CASSLQDSLNSPLHF
TRBV7-2	TRBJ2-3	TRBD2	few	TGTGCCAGCAGCCACCTAGCGGGAGGCACAGATACGCAGTATTTT	CASSHLAGGTDTQYF
TRBV11-2	TRBJ2-1	TRBD2	NA	TGTGCCAGCAGCTCCCGGCCTAGCGGATCGATCTACAATGAGCAGTTCTTC	CASSSRPSGSIYNEQFF
TRBV27	TRBJ2-3	TRBD1	few	TGTGCCAGTTGGCGGACACAGGGGGCCGTAACGAATCCTAGCACAGATACGCAGTATTTT	CASWRTQGAVTNPSTDTQYF
TRBV7-2	TRBJ1-2	NA	few	TGTGCCAGCAGCTTAGTGAGAATGGGCGGCTACACCTTC	CASSLVRMGGYTF
TRBV29-1	TRBJ1-5	TRBD1	NA	TGCAGCGTTTCCGAGACAGGGCGATTACCCGCCGGGGGCAATCAGCCCCAGCATTTT	CSVSETGRLPAGGNQPQHF
TRBV10-3	TRBJ2-5	NA	NA	TGTGCCATCAGTGTAGTACAGCGGGGGCCAGGGGGGACCCAGTACTTC	CAISVVQRGPGGTQYF
TRBV19	TRBJ1-1	NA	NA	TGTGCCAGCTCCGGGTCATACACTGAAGCTTTCTTT	CASSGSYTEAFF
TRBV9	TRBJ2-7	NA	few	TGTGCCAGCAGCGTAGCCGGGACATCCTCCTACGAGCAGTACTTC	CASSVAGTSSYEQYF
TRBV7-2	TRBJ2-5	TRBD1	few	TGTGCCAGCAGCCAAGGACAGGGTGAGACCCAGTACTTC	CASSQGQGETQYF
TRBV6-5	TRBJ2-7	NA	few	TGTGCCAGCAGTTACTCCCCCAGGGGTCCCTACGAGCAGTACTTC	CASSYSPRGPYEQYF
TRBV30	TRBJ2-1	TRBD2	NA	TGTGCCTGGAGTAACCGCGGGGGGGCCCGGAGCTCCTACAATGAGCAGTTCTTC	CAWSNRGGARSSYNEQFF
TRBV6-5	TRBJ2-7	TRBD2	NA	TGTGCCAGCACCCATGCCCCGGGGGGGACCTACGAGCAGTACTTC	CASTHAPGGTYEQYF
TRBV6-1	TRBJ2-3	NA	NA	TGTGCCAGCACGAGAGGACAGAGTCGGGATACGCAGTATTTT	CASTRGQSRDTQYF
TRBV18	TRBJ1-6	NA	few	TGTGCCAGCTCACCCCAAAGCGGGTACCTCCACTTT	CASSPQSGYLHF
TRBV11-2	TRBJ2-7	TRBD2	NA	TGTGCCAGCAGCTTATGGGAGGGTGGGATATACGAGCAGTACTTC	CASSLWEGGIYEQYF
TRBV19	TRBJ2-2	TRBD2	NA	TGTGCCAGTAGTATCGGGACTAGCGGGAGTTCCGGGGAGCTGTTTTTT	CASSIGTSGSSGELFF
TRBV19	TRBJ2-1	TRBD2	NA	TGTGCCAGTAGTTCGAGGGAGGGCTACAATGAGCAGTTCTTC	CASSSREGYNEQFF
TRBV27	TRBJ2-7	TRBD2	NA	TGTGCCAGCAGTTTCAGAGCGGGATTCTACGAGCAGTACTTC	CASSFRAGFYEQYF
TRBV2	TRBJ2-3	TRBD1	NA	TGTGCCAGCAGTTGGGACAGGGGCACAGATACGCAGTATTTT	CASSWDRGTDTQYF
TRBV5-6	TRBJ2-5	TRBD2	NA	TGTGCCAGCAGCTCGGGACTAGCGGGGTTTGAGACCCAGTACTTC	CASSSGLAGFETQYF
TRBV9	TRBJ2-1	NA	NA	TGTGCCAGCAGCAGGCGACTAGGGGCTGAGCAGTTCTTC	CASSRRLGAEQFF
TRBV7-2	TRBJ1-1	TRBD1	few	TGTGCCAGCAGCTTATACGGGACAGGGAGCGCTTTCTTT	CASSLYGTGSAFF
TRBV27	TRBJ2-7	NA	NA	TGTGCCAGCAGACTAGGACAGGGAGGGTCCTACGAGCAGTACTTC	CASRLGQGGSYEQYF
TRBV7-2	TRBJ2-3	NA	few	TGTGCCAGCAGCTTAACTGTAGTAGCGGATACGCAGTATTTT	CASSLTVVADTQYF
TRBV23-1	TRBJ2-3	NA	few	TGCGCCAGCAGTCAACCAGGAATGTATGGAAACACAGATACGCAGTATTTT	CASSQPGMYGNTDTQYF
TRBV5-1	TRBJ2-2	TRBD1	NA	TGCGCCAGCAGCTTGCGACAGGGTACTACCGGGGAGCTGTTTTTT	CASSLRQGTTGELFF
TRBV30	TRBJ2-2	NA	few	TGTGCCTGGAGTGTAGGGGCGAACACCGGGGAGCTGTTTTTT	CAWSVGANTGELFF
TRBV7-2	TRBJ1-2	NA	NA	TGTGCCAGCAGCTTAGCCCCATTCGTGAGTGATAACTATGGCTACACCTTC	CASSLAPFVSDNYGYTF
TRBV5-1	TRBJ2-3	NA	few	TGCGCCAGCAGCTCGGAAAAACAGGGTTCGTTTCGGGATACGCAGTATTTT	CASSSEKQGSFRDTQYF
TRBV19	TRBJ2-7	TRBD2	NA	TGTGCCAGTAGTATATTGGCGGGGGACTACGAGCAGTACTTC	CASSILAGDYEQYF
TRBV5-6	TRBJ1-2	NA	NA	TGTGCCAGCAGCAAGACAGGCTCCTATGGCTACACCTTC	CASSKTGSYGYTF
TRBV28	TRBJ1-2	NA	few	TGTGCCAGCAGTTTAATCGTACAGGGCGTAGTCGGCTACACCTTC	CASSLIVQGVVGYTF
TRBV2	TRBJ1-2	NA	few	TGTGGAACAGGGACGTATGGCTACACCTTC	CGTGTYGYTF
TRBV2	TRBJ1-5	TRBD1	NA	TGTGCCAGCAACGGGCGCAGGGGGACGAATCAGCCCCAGCATTTT	CASNGRRGTNQPQHF